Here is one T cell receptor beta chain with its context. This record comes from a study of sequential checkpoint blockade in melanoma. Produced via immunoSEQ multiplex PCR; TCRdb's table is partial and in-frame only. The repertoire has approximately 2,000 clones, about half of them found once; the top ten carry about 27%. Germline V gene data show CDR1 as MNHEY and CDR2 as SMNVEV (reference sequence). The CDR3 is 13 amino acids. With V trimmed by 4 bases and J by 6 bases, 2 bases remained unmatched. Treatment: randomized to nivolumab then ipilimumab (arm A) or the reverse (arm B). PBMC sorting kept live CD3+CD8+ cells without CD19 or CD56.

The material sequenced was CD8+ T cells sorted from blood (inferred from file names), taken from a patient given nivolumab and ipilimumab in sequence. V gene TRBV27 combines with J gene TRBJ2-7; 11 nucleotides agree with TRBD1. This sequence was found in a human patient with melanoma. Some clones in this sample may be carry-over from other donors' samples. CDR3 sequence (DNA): TGTGCCAGCAGTTACGGGACAGGGGGCGAGCAGTACTTC. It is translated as CASSYGTGGEQYF.